A selection of T cell receptor beta chains follows, all from one sample in a study of cytomegalovirus exposure and HLA in healthy donors. Clones were sequenced by immunoSEQ multiplex PCR, and TCRdb holds only the in-frame ones, with some missing. The sample carries about 200,000 clones, 87% recorded once. Sequenced: PBMCs. The receptors come from a boy aged 2 to 10 in good health and CMV-seronegative. Both conserved end residues are part of each CDR3. D genes are given only for firm matches. Size values are once, few and many counts, or a class for expanded clones, and some rows have none.

cdr3_aa: CASSLDPGGNGNTIYF
cdr3_nt: TGCGCCAGCAGCTTGGATCCGGGAGGGAACGGAAACACCATATATTTT
j_call: TRBJ1-3
v_call: TRBV5-1
d_call: NA
clone_size: NA

cdr3_aa: CASSVPQGNQETQYF
cdr3_nt: TGTGCCAGCAGCGTCCCCCAGGGAAACCAAGAGACCCAGTACTTC
j_call: TRBJ2-5
v_call: TRBV9
d_call: NA
clone_size: few

cdr3_aa: CASGLAGANTGELFF
cdr3_nt: TGTGCCAGCGGGTTAGCGGGGGCGAACACCGGGGAGCTGTTTTTT
j_call: TRBJ2-2
v_call: TRBV2
d_call: TRBD2
clone_size: NA

cdr3_aa: CASSLPAANTQYF
cdr3_nt: TGTGCCAGCAGTTTACCGGCGGCCAATACGCAGTATTTT
j_call: TRBJ2-3
v_call: TRBV28
d_call: NA
clone_size: NA

cdr3_aa: CASSSGQVLAKNIQYF
cdr3_nt: TGTGCCAGTAGTTCCGGACAGGTACTAGCCAAAAACATTCAGTACTTC
j_call: TRBJ2-4
v_call: TRBV19
d_call: TRBD1
clone_size: NA

cdr3_aa: CASSWTSGSYEQYF
cdr3_nt: TGTGCCAGCAGTTGGACTAGCGGGAGCTACGAGCAGTACTTC
j_call: TRBJ2-7
v_call: TRBV27
d_call: TRBD2
clone_size: NA

cdr3_aa: CAWGPTPADQPQHF
cdr3_nt: TGTGCCTGGGGCCCGACACCGGCCGATCAGCCCCAGCATTTT
j_call: TRBJ1-5
v_call: TRBV30
d_call: NA
clone_size: NA

cdr3_aa: CASSSSPVNRVRNYEQYF
cdr3_nt: TGTGCCAGCAGCTCTTCACCCGTAAACAGGGTTAGAAACTACGAGCAGTACTTC
j_call: TRBJ2-7
v_call: TRBV11-2
d_call: NA
clone_size: NA

cdr3_aa: CSGLPGQDPYEQYF
cdr3_nt: TGCAGCGGACTCCCGGGACAGGACCCCTACGAGCAGTACTTC
j_call: TRBJ2-7
v_call: TRBV29-1
d_call: TRBD1
clone_size: NA

cdr3_aa: CAWSRGTTNEKLFF
cdr3_nt: TGTGCCTGGAGCCGGGGAACAACTAATGAAAAACTGTTTTTT
j_call: TRBJ1-4
v_call: TRBV30
d_call: NA
clone_size: NA